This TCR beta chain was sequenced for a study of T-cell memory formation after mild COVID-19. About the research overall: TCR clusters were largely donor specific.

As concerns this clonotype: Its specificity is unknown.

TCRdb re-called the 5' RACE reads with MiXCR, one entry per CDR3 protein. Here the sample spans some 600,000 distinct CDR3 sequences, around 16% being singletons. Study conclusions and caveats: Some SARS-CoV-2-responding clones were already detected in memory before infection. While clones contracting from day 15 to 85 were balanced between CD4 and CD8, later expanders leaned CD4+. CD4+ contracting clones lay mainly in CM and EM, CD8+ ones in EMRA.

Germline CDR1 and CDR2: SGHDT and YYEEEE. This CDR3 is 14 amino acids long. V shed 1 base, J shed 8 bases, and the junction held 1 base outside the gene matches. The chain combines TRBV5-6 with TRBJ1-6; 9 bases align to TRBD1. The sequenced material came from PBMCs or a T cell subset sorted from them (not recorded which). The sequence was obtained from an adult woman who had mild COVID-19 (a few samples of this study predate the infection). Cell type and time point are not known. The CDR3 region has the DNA TGTGCCAGCAGCTTGACAGGGGGCGATTCACCCCTCCACTTT. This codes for CASSLTGGDSPLHF.